The clone carrying this TCR beta chain has more than one count but fewer than ten. The sample is drawn from a study of CD8 T cells in ankylosing spondylitis. CDR3 size: 14 residues. The germline V and J ends were trimmed by 0 bases and 2 bases, with 10 bases remaining between them. Germline-derived CDR1 and CDR2 are DFQATT and SNEGSKA (reference sequence). One entry per CDR3 protein, called by TCRdb with MiXCR from the 5' RACE reads. Among 200,000 to 250,000 distinct CDR3 sequences listed, about 30% were seen once. V gene TRBV20-1 combines with J gene TRBJ1-2, with a tentative D call TRBD1 (5 bases). The sequenced sample consisted of blood, either unsorted or a sorted T cell fraction (not recorded which). This TCR derives from a male donor with ankylosing spondylitis or in good health (not recorded which). The CDR3 nucleotides are TGCAGTGCTAGAGATTCAGGGTGGAACTATGGCTACACCTTC. This translates into CSARDSGWNYGYTF.